Sequencing of this T cell receptor (beta chain) was carried out in a study of blood T cell repertoires in COVID-19. Whole-study context: The United States, Italy and Spain were the sources of the acute and convalescent COVID-19 samples.

The assay was immunoSEQ multiplex PCR, and TCRdb's table has in-frame clones only and misses some. The table lists some 150,000 clones, around 84% of them singletons, with 13% to 15% in the top ten. The CDR3 covers 13 residues. Between the trimmed V and J ends, which lost 7 bases and 4 bases, there was a span of 14 bases. Germline V gives CDR1 MDHEN, CDR2 SYDVKM. Sequencing used peripheral blood. This receptor was identified in a woman aged 70-85 years with COVID-19, enrolled during active disease. This chain joins TRBV28 and TRBJ2-7; maybe TRBD2 (5 bases). The CDR3 loop is CASTAPGWYEQYF. CDR3 in DNA: TGTGCCAGCACGGCCCCGGGATGGTACGAGCAGTACTTC.